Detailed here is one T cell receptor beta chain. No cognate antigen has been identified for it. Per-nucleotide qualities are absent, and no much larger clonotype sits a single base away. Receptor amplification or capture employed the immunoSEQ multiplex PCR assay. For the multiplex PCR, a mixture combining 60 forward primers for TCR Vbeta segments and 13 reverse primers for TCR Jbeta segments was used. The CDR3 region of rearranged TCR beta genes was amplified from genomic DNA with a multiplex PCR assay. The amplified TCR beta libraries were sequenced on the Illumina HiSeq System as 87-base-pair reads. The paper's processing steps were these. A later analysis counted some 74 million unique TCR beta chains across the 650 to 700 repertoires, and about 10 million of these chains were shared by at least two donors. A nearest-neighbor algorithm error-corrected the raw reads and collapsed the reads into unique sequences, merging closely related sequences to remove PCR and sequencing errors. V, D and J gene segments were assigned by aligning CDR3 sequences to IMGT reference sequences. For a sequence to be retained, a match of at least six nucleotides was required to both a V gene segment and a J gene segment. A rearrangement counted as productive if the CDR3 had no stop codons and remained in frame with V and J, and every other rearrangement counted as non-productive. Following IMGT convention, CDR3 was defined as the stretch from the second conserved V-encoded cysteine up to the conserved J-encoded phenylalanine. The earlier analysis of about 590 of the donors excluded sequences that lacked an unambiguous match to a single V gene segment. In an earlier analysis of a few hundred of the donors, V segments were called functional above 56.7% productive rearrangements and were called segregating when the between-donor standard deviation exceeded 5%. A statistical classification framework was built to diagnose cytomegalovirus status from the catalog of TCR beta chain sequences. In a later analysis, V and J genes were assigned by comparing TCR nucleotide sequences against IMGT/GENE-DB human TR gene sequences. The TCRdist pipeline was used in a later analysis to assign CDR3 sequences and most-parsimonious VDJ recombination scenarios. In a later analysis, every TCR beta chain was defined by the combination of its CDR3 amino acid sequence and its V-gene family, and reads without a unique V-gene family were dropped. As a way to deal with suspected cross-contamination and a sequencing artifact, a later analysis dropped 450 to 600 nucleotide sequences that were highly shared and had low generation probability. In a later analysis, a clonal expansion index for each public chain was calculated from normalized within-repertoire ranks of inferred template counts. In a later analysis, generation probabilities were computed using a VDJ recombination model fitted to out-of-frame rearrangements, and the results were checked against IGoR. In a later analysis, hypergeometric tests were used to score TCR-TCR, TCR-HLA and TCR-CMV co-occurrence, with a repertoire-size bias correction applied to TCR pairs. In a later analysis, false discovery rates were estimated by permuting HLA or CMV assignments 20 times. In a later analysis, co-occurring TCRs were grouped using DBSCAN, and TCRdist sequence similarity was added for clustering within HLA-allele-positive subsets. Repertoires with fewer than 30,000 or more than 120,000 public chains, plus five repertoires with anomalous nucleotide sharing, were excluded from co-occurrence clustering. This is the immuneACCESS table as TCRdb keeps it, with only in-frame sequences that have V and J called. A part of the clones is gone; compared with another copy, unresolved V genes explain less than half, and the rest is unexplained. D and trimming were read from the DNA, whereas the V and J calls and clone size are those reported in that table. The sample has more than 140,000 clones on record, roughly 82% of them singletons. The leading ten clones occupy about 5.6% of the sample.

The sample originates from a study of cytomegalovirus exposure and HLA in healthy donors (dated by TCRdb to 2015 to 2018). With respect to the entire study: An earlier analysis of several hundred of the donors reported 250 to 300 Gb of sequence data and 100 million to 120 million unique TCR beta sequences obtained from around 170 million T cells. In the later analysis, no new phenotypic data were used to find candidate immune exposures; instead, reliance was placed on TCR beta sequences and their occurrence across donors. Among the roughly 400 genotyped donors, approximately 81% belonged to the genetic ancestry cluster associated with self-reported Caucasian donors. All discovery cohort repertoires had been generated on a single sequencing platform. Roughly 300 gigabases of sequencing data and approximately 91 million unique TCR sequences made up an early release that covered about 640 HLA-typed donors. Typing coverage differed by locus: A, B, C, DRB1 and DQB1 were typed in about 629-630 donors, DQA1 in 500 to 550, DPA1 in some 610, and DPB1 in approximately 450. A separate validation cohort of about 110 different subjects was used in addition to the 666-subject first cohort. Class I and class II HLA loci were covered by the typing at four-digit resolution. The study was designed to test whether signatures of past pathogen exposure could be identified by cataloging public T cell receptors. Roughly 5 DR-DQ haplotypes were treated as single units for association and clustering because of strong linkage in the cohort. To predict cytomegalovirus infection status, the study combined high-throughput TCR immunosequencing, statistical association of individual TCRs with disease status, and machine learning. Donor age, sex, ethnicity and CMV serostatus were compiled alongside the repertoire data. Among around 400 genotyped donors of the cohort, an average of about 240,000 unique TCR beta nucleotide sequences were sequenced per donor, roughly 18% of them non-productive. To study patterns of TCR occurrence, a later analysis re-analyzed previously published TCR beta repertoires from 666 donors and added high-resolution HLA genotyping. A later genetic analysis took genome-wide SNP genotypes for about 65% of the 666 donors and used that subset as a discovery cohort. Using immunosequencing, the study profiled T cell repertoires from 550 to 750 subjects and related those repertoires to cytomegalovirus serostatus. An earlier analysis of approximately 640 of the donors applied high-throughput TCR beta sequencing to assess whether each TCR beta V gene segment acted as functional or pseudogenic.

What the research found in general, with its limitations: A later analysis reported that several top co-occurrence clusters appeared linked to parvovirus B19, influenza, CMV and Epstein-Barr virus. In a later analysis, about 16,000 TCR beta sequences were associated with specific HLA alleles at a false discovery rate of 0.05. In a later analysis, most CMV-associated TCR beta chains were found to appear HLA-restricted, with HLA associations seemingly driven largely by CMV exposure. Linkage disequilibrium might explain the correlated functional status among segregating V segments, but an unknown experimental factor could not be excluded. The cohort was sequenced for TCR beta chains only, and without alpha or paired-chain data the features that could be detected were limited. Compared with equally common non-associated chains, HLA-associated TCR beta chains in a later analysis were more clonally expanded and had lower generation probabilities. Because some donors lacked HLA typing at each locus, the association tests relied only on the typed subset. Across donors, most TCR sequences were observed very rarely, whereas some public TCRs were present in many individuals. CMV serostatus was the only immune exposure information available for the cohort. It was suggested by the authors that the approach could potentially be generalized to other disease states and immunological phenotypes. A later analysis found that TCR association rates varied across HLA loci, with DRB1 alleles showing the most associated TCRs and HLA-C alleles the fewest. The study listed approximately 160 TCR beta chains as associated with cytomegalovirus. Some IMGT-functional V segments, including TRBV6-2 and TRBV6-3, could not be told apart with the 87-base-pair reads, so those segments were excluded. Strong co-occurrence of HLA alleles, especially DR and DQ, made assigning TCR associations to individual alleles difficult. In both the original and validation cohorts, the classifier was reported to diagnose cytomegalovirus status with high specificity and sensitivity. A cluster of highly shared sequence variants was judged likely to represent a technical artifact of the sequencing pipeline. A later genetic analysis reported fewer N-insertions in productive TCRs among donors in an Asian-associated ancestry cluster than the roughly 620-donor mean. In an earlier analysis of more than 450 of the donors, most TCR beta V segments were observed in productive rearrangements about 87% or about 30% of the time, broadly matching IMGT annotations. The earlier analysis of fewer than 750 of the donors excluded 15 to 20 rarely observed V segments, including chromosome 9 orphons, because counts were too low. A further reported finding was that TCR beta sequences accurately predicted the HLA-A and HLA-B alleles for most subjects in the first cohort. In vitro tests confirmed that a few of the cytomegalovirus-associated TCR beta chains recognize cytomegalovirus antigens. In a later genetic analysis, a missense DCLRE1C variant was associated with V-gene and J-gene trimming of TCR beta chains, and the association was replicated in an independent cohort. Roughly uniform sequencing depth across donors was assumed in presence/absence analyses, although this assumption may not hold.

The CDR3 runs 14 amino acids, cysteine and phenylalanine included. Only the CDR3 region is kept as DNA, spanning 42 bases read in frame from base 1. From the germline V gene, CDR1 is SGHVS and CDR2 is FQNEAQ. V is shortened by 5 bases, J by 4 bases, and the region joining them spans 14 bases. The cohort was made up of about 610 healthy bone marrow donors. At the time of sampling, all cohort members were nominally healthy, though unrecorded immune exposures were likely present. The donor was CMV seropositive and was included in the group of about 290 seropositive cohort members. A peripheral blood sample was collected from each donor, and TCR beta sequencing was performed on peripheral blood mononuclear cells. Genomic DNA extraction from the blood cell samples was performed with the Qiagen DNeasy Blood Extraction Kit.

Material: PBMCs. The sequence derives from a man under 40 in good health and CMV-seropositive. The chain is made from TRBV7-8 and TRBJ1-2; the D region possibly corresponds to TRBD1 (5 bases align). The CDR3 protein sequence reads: CASSHGGDFYGYTF. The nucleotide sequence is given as TGTGCCAGCAGCCACGGGGGGGATTTCTATGGCTACACCTTC. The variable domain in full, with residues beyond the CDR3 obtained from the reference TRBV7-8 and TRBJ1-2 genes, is GAGVSQSPRYKVAKRGQDVALRCDPISGHVSLFWYQQALGQGPEFLTYFQNEAQLDKSGLPSDRFFAERPEGSVSTLKIQRTQQEDSAVYLCASSHGGDFYGYTFGSGTRLTVV.